The 18 T cell receptor beta chains presented below share a single source sample, sequenced in a study of T cell responses to AZD1222 COVID-19 vaccine. TCRdb's copy holds only in-frame clones and misses some; the assay was immunoSEQ multiplex PCR. Of over 150,000 clones listed, approximately 92% were seen once; the top ten hold approximately 7.2%. Sequenced material: peripheral blood, taken on day 0 of AZD1222 vaccination. These receptor sequences come from an adult in good health.

The rearrangement joins TRBV5-6 to TRBJ1-2, with D maybe TRBD1 (6 bases). The CDR3 loop spans 12 amino acids. Germline lookup yields CDR1 SGHDT and CDR2 YYEEEE. Trimming took 1 base from V and 12 from J, leaving 13 bases between them. CDR3 nucleotides: TGTGCCAGCAGCTTGTATGGGACATCCCACACCTTC. Its translation is CASSLYGTSHTF. The whole variable domain, filled in from reference TRBV5-6 and TRBJ1-2, reads DAGVTQSPTHLIKTRGQQVTLRCSPKSGHDTVSWYQQALGQGPQFIFQYYEEEERQRGNFPDRFSGHQFPNYSSELNVNALLLGDSALYLCASSLYGTSHTFGSGTRLTVV.

This chain joins TRBV5-6 and TRBJ2-3; no definite D call. The germline gives CDR1 SGHDT, CDR2 YYEEEE. V lost 2 bases and J 0 bases, leaving 10 bases between the germline ends. This CDR3 has 15 amino acids. CDR3 sequence reads: CASSFGPTSTDTQYF. The DNA of the CDR3 is TGTGCCAGCAGCTTTGGACCCACTAGCACAGATACGCAGTATTTT.

Remarks on this clone: One junction end does not reproduce the germline sequence, and a read error may be involved. The chain has TRBV4-1 and TRBJ1-2, with D unclear. Per germline, CDR1 MGHRA and CDR2 YSYEKL. CDR3 length equals 12 residues. CDR3 residues: CASSQKIGYLRF. Written as DNA, the CDR3 is TGCGCCAGCAGCCAAAAGATAGGGTATCTACGCTTC.

The rearrangement uses TRBV3-1 (or the pseudogene TRBV3-2) and TRBJ2-7; D unclear. This CDR3 has 12 residues. V lost 2 bases, J lost 7 bases, and 9 bases lay in between. Germline CDR1 LGHDT, CDR2 YNNKEL (reference sequence). The CDR3 is CASSQWSWEQYF. The CDR3 DNA sequence: TGTGCCAGCAGCCAATGGAGCTGGGAGCAGTACTTC.

This clone was found a few times. The chain combines TRBV28 with TRBJ1-2; 8 nucleotides match TRBD1. Germline V gene lookup returns CDR1 MDHEN and CDR2 SYDVKM. This CDR3 contains 13 residues. Germline trimming cut 6 bases from V and 7 bases from J; bases unmatched to any gene: 7. The CDR3 nucleotides read TGTGCCAGCAGCCCCGGACAGGGAGGTGGCTACACCTTC. This sequence encodes CASSPGQGGGYTF.

The V call is TRBV14, the J call TRBJ1-3; no clear D. Germline CDR1 is SGHDN and CDR2 is FVKESK. The CDR3 covers 16 residues. Trimming took off 4 bases at V and 2 bases at J, with 15 bases between the two ends. The CDR3 nucleotides read TGTGCCAGCAGCCTTGGTCGGATACTCCCTGGAAACACCATATATTTT. It is translated as CASSLGRILPGNTIYF.

J is TRBJ2-5 and V is TRBV27; possibly TRBD2 for D (6 bases). Germline loops: CDR1 MNHEY, CDR2 SMNVEV (reference sequence). CDR3 length: 13 residues. Trimming stripped 6 bases from V and 4 bases from J, with 12 bases between. The CDR3 loop reads CASRGGARETQYF. As DNA, the CDR3 is TGTGCCAGCAGGGGCGGGGCGCGAGAGACCCAGTACTTC.

The chain recombines TRBV6-2 or TRBV6-3 with TRBJ1-1, with a tentative D call TRBD1 (5 bases). The CDR3 extends over 13 amino acids. V was cut by 6 bases and J by 5 bases, with 13 bases left in between. In germline, CDR1 is MNHEY, CDR2 SVGEGT. The CDR3 nucleotides read TGTGCCAGCAGCCTCGGCGGGGCTACTGAAGCTTTCTTT. Translated, it gives CASSLGGATEAFF.

This sequence joins TRBV5-6 and TRBJ2-3; no clear D. The CDR3 contains 13 residues. From germline, CDR1 is SGHDT and CDR2 YYEEEE. V was pared by 1 base and J by 0 bases, with 3 bases between. Here the CDR3 reads CASSLSSTDTQYF. The CDR3 DNA follows: TGTGCCAGCAGCTTGTCCAGCACAGATACGCAGTATTTT.

This clone has a single count. The rearrangement uses TRBV12-3 or TRBV12-4 and TRBJ2-5; perhaps TRBD2 as D (5 bases). The CDR3 length is 13 residues. V was pared by 1 base and J by 5 bases, with 8 bases between. CDR3 loop: CASSLGTRETQYF. CDR3 in DNA: TGTGCCAGCAGTTTAGGGACTCGGGAGACCCAGTACTTC.

This sequence joins TRBV30 and TRBJ1-1; D gene ambiguous. Germline values: CDR1 GTSNPN, CDR2 SVGIG (reference sequence). Between the trimmed V and J ends, which lost 1 base and 0 bases, there was a span of 3 bases. The CDR3 contains 12 residues. The CDR3 DNA sequence: TGTGCCTGGAGTGAAATGAACACTGAAGCTTTCTTT. Translation gives CAWSEMNTEAFF.

This chain connects TRBV2 to TRBJ1-2, with 10 positions matching TRBD1. V was pared by 4 bases and J by 8 bases, with 7 bases of the junction left unmatched. The V gene's germline CDR1 is SNHLY and CDR2 FYNNEI. This CDR3 spans 14 amino acids. In DNA, the CDR3 is TGTGCCAGCAGTGGGGACAGGGGCTCGGTAGGCTACACCTTC. This sequence encodes CASSGDRGSVGYTF.

The CDR3 is CASSYGGNGYTF. The CDR3 DNA sequence: TGTGCCAGCAGTTACGGGGGTAACGGCTACACCTTC. This chain joins TRBV6-2 or TRBV6-3 and TRBJ1-2; a possible D gene is TRBD1 (5 bases). The germline CDR1 and CDR2 sequences are MNHEY and SVGEGT. The CDR3 is 12 residues long. With 2 bases removed from V and 8 bases from J, the gap between germline ends came to 9 bases.

The chain has TRBV29-1 and TRBJ2-2; 8 positions match TRBD2. V lost 4 bases and J lost 3; bases outside the gene matches: 4. The length of the CDR3 is 14 residues. CDR1 and CDR2 from the germline V gene are SQVTM and ANQGSEA. The CDR3 loop reads CSVAGGAYTGELFF. The CDR3 DNA reads as TGCAGCGTTGCCGGGGGGGCGTACACCGGGGAGCTGTTTTTT.

The rearrangement joins TRBV2 to TRBJ2-3, with 7 bases matching TRBD1. Germline V gives CDR1 SNHLY, CDR2 FYNNEI. After removal of 2 bases from V and 3 bases from J, the junction contained 2 bases not matched to a gene. The CDR3 has 14 residues. CDR3 residues: CASSERRGTDTQYF. Here the CDR3 DNA reads TGTGCCAGCAGTGAACGCAGGGGGACAGATACGCAGTATTTT.

J is TRBJ2-3 and V is TRBV9, with D possibly TRBD1 on 5 matching bases. The length of the CDR3 is 17 residues. The V end was cut by 6 bases, the J end by 0 bases, with 20 bases between. In germline, CDR1 is SGDLS, CDR2 YYNGEE. The CDR3 loop is CASNLESDSYSTDTQYF. The CDR3 DNA reads TGTGCCAGCAACCTAGAGTCAGACAGCTACAGCACAGATACGCAGTATTTT.

The V and J genes are TRBV19 and TRBJ1-5; D unclear. From germline, CDR1 is LNHDA and CDR2 SQIVND (reference sequence). Trimming shortened V by 0 bases and J by 0 bases, and 9 bases separated the two germline ends. The CDR3 spans 16 residues. CDR3 residues: CASSIDMAASNQPQHF. For the CDR3, the DNA is TGTGCCAGTAGTATAGATATGGCAGCTAGCAATCAGCCCCAGCATTTT.

V is TRBV27 and J is TRBJ2-2, with 14 positions matching TRBD2. The length of the CDR3 is 15 residues. V was pared by 8 bases and J by 3 bases, with 2 bases of the junction left unmatched. Germline CDR1 MNHEY, CDR2 SMNVEV (reference sequence). The CDR3 loop is CASRLAGGYTGELFF. CDR3 DNA sequence: TGTGCCAGCCGACTAGCGGGGGGGTACACCGGGGAGCTGTTTTTT.